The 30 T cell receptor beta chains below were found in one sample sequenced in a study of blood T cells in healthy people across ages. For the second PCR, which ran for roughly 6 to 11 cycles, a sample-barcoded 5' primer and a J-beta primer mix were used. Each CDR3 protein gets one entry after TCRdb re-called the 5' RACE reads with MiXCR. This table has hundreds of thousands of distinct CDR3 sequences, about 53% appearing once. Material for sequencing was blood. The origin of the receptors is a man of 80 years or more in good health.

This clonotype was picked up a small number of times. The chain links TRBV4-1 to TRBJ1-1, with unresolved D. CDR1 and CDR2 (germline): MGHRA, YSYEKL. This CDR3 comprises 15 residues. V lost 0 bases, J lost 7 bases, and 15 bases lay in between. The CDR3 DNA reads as TGCGCCAGCAGCCAAGATGAAGGCATCGGAATTGAAGCTTTCTTT. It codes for CASSQDEGIGIEAFF.

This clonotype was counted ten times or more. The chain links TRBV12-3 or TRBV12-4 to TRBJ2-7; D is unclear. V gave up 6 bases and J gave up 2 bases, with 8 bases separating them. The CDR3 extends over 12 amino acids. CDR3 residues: CASSFLTYEQYF. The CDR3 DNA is TGTGCCAGCAGCTTCCTTACCTACGAGCAGTACTTC.

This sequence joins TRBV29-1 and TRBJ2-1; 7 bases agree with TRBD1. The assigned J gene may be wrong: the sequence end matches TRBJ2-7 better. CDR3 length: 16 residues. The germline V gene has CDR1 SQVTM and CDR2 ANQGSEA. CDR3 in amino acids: CSVEGHRDSSYNEQYF. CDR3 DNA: TGCAGCGTTGAAGGACACCGGGACAGTTCCTACAATGAGCAGTACTTC.

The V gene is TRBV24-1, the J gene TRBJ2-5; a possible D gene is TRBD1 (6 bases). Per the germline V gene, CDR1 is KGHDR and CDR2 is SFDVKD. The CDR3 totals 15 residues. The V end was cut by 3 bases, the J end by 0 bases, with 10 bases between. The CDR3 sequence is CATSDPGQYQETQYF. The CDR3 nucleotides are TGTGCCACCAGTGATCCCGGACAGTACCAAGAGACCCAGTACTTC.

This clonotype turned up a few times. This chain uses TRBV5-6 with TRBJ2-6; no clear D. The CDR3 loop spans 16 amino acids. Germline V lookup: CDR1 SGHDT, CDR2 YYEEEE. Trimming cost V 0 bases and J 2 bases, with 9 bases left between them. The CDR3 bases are TGTGCCAGCAGCTTGGGCCCCCGGCCTGGGGCCAACGTCCTGACTTTC. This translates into CASSLGPRPGANVLTF.

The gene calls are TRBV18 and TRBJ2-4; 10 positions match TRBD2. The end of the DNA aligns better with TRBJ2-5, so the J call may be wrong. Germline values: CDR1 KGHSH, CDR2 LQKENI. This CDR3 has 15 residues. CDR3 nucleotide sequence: TGTGCCAGCTCAACCCCGGGACTAGCGATAGAGACCCAGTACTTC. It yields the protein CASSTPGLAIETQYF.

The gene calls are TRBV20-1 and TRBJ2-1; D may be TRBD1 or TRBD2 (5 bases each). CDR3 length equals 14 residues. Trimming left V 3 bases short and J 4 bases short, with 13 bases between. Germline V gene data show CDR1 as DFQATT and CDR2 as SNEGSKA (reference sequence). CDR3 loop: CSASRGPPYNEQFF. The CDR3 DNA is TGCAGTGCTAGTCGGGGACCTCCGTACAATGAGCAGTTCTTC.

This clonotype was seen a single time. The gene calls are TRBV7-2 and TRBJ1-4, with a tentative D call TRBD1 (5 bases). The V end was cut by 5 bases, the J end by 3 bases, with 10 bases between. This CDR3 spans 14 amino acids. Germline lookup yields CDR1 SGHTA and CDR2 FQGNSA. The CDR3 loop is CASSQGRPNEKLFF. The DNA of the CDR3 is TGTGCCAGCAGCCAGGGACGGCCTAATGAAAAACTGTTTTTT.

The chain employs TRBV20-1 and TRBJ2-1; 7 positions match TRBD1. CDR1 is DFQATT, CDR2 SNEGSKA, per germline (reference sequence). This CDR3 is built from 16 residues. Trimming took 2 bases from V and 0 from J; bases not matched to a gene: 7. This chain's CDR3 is CSARFPGGSSYNEQFF. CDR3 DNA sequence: TGCAGTGCTAGATTCCCAGGGGGAAGCTCCTACAATGAGCAGTTCTTC.

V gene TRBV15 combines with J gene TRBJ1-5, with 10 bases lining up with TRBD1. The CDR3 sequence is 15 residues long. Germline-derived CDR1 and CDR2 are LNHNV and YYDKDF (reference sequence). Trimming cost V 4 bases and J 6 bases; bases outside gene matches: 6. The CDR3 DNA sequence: TGTGCCACCAGCATAGACAGGGGGCTCAGTCAGCCCCAGCATTTT. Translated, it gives CATSIDRGLSQPQHF.

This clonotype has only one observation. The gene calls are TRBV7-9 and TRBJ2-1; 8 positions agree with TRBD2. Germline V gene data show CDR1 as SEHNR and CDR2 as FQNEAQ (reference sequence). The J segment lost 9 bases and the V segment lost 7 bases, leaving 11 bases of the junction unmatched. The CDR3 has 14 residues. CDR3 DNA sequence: TGTGCCAGCAATGCACCGGGACTAGTGGTTGAGCAGTTCTTC. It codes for CASNAPGLVVEQFF. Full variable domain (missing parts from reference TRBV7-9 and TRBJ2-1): DTGVSQNPRHKITKRGQNVTFRCDPISEHNRLYWYRQTLGQGPEFLTYFQNEAQLEKSRLLSDRFSAERPKGSFSTLEIQRTEQGDSAMYLCASNAPGLVVEQFFGPGTRLTVL.

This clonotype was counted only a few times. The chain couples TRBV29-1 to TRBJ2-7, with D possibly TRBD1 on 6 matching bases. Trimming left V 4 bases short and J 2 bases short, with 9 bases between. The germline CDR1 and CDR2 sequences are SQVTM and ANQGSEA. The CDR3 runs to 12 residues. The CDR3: CSVGRGTYEQYF. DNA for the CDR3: TGCAGCGTTGGAAGGGGGACCTACGAGCAGTACTTC.

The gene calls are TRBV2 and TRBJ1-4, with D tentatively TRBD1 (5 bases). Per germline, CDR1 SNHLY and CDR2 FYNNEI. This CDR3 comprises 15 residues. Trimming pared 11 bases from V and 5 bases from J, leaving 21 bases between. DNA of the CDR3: TGTGCCGCATCCTCCCGGGACGCCTTAAATGAAAAACTGTTTTTT. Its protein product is CAASSRDALNEKLFF.

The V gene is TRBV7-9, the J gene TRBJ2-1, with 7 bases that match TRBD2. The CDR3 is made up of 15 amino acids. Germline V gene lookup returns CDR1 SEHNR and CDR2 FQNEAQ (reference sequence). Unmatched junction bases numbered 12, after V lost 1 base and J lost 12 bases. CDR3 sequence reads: CASSLEEGGPDGQFF. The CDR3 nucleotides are TGTGCCAGCAGCTTAGAGGAGGGAGGGCCGGATGGGCAGTTCTTC.

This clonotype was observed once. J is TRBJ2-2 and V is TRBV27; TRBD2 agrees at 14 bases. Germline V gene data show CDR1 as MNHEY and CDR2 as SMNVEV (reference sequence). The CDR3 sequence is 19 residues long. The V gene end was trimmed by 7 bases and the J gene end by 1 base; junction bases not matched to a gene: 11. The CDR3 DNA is TGTGCCAGCACCCAACCGGGACTAGCGGGAGCACGGAACACCGGGGAGCTGTTTTTT. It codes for CASTQPGLAGARNTGELFF.

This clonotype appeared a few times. The CDR3 reads CASSPRVAGEGNEQFF. The CDR3 DNA sequence: TGCGCCAGCAGCCCCCGGGTAGCGGGAGAGGGCAATGAGCAGTTCTTC. The rearrangement uses TRBV5-1 and TRBJ2-1; 9 bases are shared with TRBD2. With 4 bases clipped from V and 6 bases from J, the junction kept 11 bases outside the gene matches. The CDR3 length is 16 residues. Germline assignment: CDR1 SGHRS and CDR2 YFSETQ.

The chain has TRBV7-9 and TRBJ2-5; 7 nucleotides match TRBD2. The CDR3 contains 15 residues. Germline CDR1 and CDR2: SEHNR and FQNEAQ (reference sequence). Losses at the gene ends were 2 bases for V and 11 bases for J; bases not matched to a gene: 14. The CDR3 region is CASSLSLPTSREQYF. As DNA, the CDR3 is TGTGCCAGCAGCTTATCACTGCCAACGTCGCGGGAGCAGTACTTC.

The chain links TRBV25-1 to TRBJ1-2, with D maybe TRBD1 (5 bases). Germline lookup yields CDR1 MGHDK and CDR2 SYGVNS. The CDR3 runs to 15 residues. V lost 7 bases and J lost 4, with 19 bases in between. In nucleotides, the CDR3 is TGTGCCAGCACTCCACCGGGTGGGGGGGGCTATGGCTACACCTTC. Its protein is CASTPPGGGGYGYTF.

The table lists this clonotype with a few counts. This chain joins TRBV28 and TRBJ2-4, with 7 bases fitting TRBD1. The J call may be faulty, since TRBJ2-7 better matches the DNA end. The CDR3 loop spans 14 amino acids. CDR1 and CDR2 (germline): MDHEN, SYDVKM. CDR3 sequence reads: CASSLPGQWYEQYF. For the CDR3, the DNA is TGTGCCAGCAGTCTACCGGGACAGTGGTACGAGCAGTACTTC.

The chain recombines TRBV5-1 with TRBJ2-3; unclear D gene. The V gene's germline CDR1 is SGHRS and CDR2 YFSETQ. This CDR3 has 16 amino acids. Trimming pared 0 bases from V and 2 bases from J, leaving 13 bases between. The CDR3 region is CASSLESIRPTDTQYF. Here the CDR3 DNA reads TGCGCCAGCAGCTTGGAATCGATTCGTCCCACAGATACGCAGTATTTT. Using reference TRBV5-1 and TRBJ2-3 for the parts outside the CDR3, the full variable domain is KAGVTQTPRYLIKTRGQQVTLSCSPISGHRSVSWYQQTPGQGLQFLFEYFSETQRNKGNFPGRFSGRQFSNSRSEMNVSTLELGDSALYLCASSLESIRPTDTQYFGPGTRLTVL.

The CDR3 reads CASSLEGDRGQPQHF. CDR3 DNA sequence: TGCGCCAGCAGCTTGGAGGGGGACAGGGGGCAGCCCCAGCATTTT. The V call is TRBV5-1, the J call TRBJ1-5, with 11 bases lining up with TRBD1. The germline CDR1 and CDR2 sequences are SGHRS and YFSETQ. V dropped 0 bases and J dropped 7; count of bases not matched to a gene: 3. The CDR3 covers 15 residues.

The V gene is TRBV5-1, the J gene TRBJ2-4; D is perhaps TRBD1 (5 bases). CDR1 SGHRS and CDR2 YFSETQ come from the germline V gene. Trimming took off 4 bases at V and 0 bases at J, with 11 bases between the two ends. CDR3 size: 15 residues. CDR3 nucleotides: TGCGCCAGCAGCCAGGGTTACCTAGCCAAAAACATTCAGTACTTC. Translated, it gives CASSQGYLAKNIQYF.

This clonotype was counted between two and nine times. The CDR3 bases are TGTGCCAGCAGCCCCGTTGGGACTAGACACAATGAGCAGTTCTTC. It yields the protein CASSPVGTRHNEQFF. V is TRBV14 and J is TRBJ2-1; TRBD2 agrees at 8 bases. V trimming: 4 bases; J trimming: 5 bases; junction bases outside the gene matches: 7. CDR1 SGHDN and CDR2 FVKESK come from the germline V gene. This CDR3 contains 15 residues.

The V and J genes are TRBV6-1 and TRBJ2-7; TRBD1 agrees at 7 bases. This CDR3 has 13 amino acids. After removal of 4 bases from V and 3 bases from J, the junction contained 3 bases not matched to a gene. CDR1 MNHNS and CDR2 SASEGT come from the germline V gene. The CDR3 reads CASSATGYYEQYF. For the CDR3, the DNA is TGTGCCAGCAGTGCGACAGGGTACTACGAGCAGTACTTC.

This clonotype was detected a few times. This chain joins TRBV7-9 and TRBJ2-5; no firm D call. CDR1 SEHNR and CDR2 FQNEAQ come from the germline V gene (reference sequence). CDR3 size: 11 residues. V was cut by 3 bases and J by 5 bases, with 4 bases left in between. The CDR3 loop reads CASSFIETQYF. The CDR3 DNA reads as TGTGCCAGCAGCTTTATCGAGACCCAGTACTTC.

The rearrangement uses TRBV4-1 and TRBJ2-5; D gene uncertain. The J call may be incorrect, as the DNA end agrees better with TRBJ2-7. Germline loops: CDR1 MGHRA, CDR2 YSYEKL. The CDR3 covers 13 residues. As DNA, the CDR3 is TGCGCCAGCAGCCAAGGCGAAAGGGACGAGCAGTACTTC. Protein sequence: CASSQGERDEQYF.

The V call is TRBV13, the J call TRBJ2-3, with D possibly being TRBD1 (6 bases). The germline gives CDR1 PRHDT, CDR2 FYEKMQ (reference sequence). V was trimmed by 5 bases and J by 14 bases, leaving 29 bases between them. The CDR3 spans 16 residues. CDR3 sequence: CASSPQGLCVHRYAYF. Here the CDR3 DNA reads TGTGCCAGCAGCCCACAGGGTTTATGCGTACACAGATACGCGTATTTT.

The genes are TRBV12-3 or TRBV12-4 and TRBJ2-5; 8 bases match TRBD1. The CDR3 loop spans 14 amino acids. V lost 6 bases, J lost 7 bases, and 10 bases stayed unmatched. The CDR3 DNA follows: TGTGCCAGCAGAAATTCAGGGGGCGCGGGGACCCAGTACTTC. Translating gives CASRNSGGAGTQYF.

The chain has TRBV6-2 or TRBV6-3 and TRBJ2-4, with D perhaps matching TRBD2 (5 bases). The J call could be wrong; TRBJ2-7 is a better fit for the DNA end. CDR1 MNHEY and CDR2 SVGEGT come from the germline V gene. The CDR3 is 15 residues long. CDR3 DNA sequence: TGTGCCAGCAGTTACGGGATAGCCGGGGCCTACGAGCAGTACTTC. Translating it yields CASSYGIAGAYEQYF.

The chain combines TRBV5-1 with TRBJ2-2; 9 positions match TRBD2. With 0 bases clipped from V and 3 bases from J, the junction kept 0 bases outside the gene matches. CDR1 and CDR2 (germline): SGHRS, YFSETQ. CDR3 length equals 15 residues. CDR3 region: CASSLASGDTGELFF. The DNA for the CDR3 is TGCGCCAGCAGCTTGGCTAGCGGGGACACCGGGGAGCTGTTTTTT.